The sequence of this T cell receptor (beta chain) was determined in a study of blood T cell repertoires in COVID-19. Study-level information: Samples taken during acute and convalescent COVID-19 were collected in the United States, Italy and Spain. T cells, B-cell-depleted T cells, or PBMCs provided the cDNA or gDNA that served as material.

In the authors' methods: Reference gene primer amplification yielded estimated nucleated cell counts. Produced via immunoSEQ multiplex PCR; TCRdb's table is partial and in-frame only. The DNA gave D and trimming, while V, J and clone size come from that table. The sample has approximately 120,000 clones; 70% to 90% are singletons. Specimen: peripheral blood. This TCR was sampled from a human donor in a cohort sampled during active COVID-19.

Written as DNA, the CDR3 is TGCAGTGCTAGTCGGGACACCTACAATGAGCAGTTCTTC. Protein product: CSASRDTYNEQFF. This rearrangement joins TRBV20-1 to TRBJ2-1, with D perhaps matching TRBD1 (6 bases). This CDR3 contains 13 residues. Trimming shortened V by 3 bases and J by 2 bases, and 8 bases separated the two germline ends. The germline CDR1 and CDR2 sequences are DFQATT and SNEGSKA (reference sequence).